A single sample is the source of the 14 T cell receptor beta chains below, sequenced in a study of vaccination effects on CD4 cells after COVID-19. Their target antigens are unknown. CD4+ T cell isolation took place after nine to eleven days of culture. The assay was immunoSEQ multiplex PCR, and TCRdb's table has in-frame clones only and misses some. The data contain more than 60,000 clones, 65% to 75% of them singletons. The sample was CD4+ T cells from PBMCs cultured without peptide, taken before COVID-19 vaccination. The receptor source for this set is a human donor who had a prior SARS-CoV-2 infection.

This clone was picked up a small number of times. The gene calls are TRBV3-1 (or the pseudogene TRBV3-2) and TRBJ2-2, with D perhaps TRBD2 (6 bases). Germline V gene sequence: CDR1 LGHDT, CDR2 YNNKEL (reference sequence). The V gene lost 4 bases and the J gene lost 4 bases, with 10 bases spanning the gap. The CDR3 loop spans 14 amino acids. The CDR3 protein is CASSRQGGTGELFF. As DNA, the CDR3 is TGTGCCAGCAGCCGGCAGGGAGGCACCGGGGAGCTGTTTTTT.

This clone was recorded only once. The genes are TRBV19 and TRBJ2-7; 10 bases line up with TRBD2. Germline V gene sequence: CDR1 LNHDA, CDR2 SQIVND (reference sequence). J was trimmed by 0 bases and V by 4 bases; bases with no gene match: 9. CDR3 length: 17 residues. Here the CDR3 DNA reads TGTGCCAGTAGTAAGGTAGCGGGGGGCGATTTCTCCTACGAGCAGTACTTC. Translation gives CASSKVAGGDFSYEQYF.

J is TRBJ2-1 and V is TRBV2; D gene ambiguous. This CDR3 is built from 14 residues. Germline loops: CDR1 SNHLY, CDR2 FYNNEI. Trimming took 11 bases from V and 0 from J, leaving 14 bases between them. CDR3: CAGDAWSSYNEQFF. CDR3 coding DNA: TGTGCCGGAGACGCTTGGAGCTCCTACAATGAGCAGTTCTTC.

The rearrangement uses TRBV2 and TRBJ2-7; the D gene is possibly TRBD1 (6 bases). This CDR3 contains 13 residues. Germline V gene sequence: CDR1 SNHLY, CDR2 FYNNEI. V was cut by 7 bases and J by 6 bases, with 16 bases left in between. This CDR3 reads CASKNREMGEQYF. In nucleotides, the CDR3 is TGTGCCAGCAAGAACAGGGAAATGGGCGAGCAGTACTTC.

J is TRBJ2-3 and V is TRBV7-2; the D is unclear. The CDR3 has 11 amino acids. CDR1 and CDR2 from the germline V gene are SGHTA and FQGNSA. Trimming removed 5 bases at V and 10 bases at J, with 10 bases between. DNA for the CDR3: TGTGCCAGCAGCCTCACCGGGCCGCAGTATTTT. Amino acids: CASSLTGPQYF.

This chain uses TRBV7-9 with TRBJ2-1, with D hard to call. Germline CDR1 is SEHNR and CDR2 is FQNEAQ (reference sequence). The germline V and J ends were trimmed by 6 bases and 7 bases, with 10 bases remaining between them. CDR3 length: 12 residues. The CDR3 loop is CASSITKNEQFF. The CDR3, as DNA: TGTGCCAGCAGTATAACTAAAAATGAGCAGTTCTTC.

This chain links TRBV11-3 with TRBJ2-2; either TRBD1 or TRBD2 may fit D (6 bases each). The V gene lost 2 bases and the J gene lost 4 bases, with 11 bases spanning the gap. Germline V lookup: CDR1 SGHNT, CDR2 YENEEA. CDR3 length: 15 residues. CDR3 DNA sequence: TGTGCCAGCAGCTTATGGGGGGCGGGCACCGGGGAGCTGTTTTTT. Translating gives CASSLWGAGTGELFF. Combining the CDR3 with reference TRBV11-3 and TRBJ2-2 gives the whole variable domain EAGVVQSPRYKIIEKKQPVAFWCNPISGHNTLYWYLQNLGQGPELLIRYENEEAVDDSQLPKDRFSAERLKGVDSTLKIQPAELGDSAVYLCASSLWGAGTGELFFGEGSRLTVL.

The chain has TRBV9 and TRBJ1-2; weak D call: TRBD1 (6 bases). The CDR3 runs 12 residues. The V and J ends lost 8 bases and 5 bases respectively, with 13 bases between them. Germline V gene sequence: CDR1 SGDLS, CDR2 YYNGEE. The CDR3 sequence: CASYRVAYGYTF. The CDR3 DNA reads TGTGCCAGTTACAGGGTAGCGTATGGCTACACCTTC.

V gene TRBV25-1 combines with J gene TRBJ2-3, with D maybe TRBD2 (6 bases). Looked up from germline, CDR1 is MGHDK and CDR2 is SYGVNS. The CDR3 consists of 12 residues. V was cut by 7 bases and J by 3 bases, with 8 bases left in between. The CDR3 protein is CASNRGTDTQYF. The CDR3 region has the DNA TGTGCCAGCAACCGGGGGACAGATACGCAGTATTTT.

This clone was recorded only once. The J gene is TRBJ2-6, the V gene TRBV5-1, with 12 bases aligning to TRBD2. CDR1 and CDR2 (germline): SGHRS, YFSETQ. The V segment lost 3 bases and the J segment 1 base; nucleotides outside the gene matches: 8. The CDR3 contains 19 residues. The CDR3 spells CASSSYQLAGGSGANVLTF. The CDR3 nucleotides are TGCGCCAGCAGCTCATACCAACTAGCGGGGGGTTCTGGGGCCAACGTCCTGACTTTC. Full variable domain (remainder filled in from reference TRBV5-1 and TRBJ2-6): KAGVTQTPRYLIKTRGQQVTLSCSPISGHRSVSWYQQTPGQGLQFLFEYFSETQRNKGNFPGRFSGRQFSNSRSEMNVSTLELGDSALYLCASSSYQLAGGSGANVLTFGAGSRLTVL.

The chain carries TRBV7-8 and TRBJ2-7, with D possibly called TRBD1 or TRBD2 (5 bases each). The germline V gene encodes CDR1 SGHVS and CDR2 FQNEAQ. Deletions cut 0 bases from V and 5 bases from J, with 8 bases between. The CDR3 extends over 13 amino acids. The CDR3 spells CASSLAWGNEQYF. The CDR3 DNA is TGTGCCAGCAGCTTAGCTTGGGGGAACGAGCAGTACTTC.

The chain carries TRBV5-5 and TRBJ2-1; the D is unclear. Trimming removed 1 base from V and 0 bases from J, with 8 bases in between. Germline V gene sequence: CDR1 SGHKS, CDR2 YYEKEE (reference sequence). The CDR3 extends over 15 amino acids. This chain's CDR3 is CASSLQTSSYNEQFF. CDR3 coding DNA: TGTGCCAGCAGCTTGCAGACAAGCTCCTACAATGAGCAGTTCTTC.

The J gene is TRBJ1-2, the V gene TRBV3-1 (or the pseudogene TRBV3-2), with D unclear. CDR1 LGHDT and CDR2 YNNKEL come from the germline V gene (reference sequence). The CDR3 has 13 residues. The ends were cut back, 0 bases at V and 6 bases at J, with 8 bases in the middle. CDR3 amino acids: CASSQDWGNGYTF. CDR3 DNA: TGTGCCAGCAGCCAAGATTGGGGAAATGGCTACACCTTC.

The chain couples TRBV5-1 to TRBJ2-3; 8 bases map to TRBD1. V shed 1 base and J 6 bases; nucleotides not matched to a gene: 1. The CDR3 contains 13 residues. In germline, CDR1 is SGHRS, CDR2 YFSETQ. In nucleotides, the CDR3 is TGCGCCAGCAGCTTGACAGGGGGGGATACGCAGTATTTT. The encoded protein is CASSLTGGDTQYF.